The next 9 T cell receptor beta chains were all read from a single sample in a study of blood T cell repertoires in COVID-19. The assay was immunoSEQ multiplex PCR, and TCRdb's table has in-frame clones only and misses some. The data hold 150,000 to 200,000 clones, with approximately 95% observed a single time. Material for sequencing was peripheral blood. These TCRs come from a woman aged 60-70 years with COVID-19, enrolled during active disease.

The table lists this clone with a count of one. The gene calls are TRBV7-2 and TRBJ2-3; D is possibly TRBD2 (5 bases). The CDR3 length is 17 residues. Trimming stripped 1 base from V and 4 bases from J, with 18 bases between. Germline V gives CDR1 SGHTA, CDR2 FQGNSA. CDR3 sequence: CASSLGRWRRPADTQYF. The CDR3 nucleotides are TGTGCCAGCAGCTTAGGACGGTGGCGGAGGCCAGCAGATACGCAGTATTTT.

J is TRBJ1-1 and V is TRBV6-5; D is ambiguous. The CDR3 is 13 amino acids. Trimming shortened V by 8 bases and J by 11 bases, and 21 bases separated the two germline ends. Germline loops: CDR1 MNHEY, CDR2 SVGAGI. The CDR3 bases are TGTGCCAGCCGATCCCCAGGAATAAGGGAGGCTTTCTTT. It is translated as CASRSPGIREAFF.

CDR3 coding DNA: TGTGCCAGCAGTCTGCCCGTTAGCGGGGCAGAGACCCAGTACTTC. Its protein is CASSLPVSGAETQYF. The chain combines TRBV11-2 with TRBJ2-5; 8 nucleotides line up with TRBD2. The germline V gene has CDR1 SGHAT and CDR2 FQNNGV. With 6 bases clipped from V and 4 bases from J, the junction kept 10 bases outside the gene matches. This CDR3 has 15 residues.

The V call is TRBV15, the J call TRBJ2-7; 7 bases fit TRBD1. Looked up from germline, CDR1 is LNHNV and CDR2 is YYDKDF (reference sequence). The trim removed 3 bases at V and 1 base at J, leaving 3 bases unmatched. The CDR3 covers 14 residues. The CDR3 DNA is TGTGCCACCAGCAGCACACAGGGGTCCTACGAGCAGTACTTC. Protein: CATSSTQGSYEQYF.

The chain is built from TRBV9 and TRBJ2-1; 7 bases line up with TRBD1. Looked up from germline, CDR1 is SGDLS and CDR2 is YYNGEE. The CDR3 loop spans 17 amino acids. V dropped 3 bases and J dropped 5; count of bases not matched to a gene: 14. The CDR3 DNA reads TGTGCCAGCAGCGCCCACGAGGGGGCGGTCGGTGACAATGAGCAGTTCTTC. It is translated as CASSAHEGAVGDNEQFF.

The chain couples TRBV5-1 to TRBJ2-3; 8 positions agree with TRBD1. There are 14 residues in the CDR3. Trimming removed 3 bases from V and 2 bases from J; junction bases left unmatched: 2. The V gene's germline CDR1 is SGHRS and CDR2 YFSETQ. The CDR3 protein is CASSSQGATDTQYF. In DNA form, the CDR3 reads TGCGCCAGCAGCTCCCAGGGGGCCACAGATACGCAGTATTTT. The variable domain in full, with the rest retrieved from reference TRBV5-1 and TRBJ2-3, is KAGVTQTPRYLIKTRGQQVTLSCSPISGHRSVSWYQQTPGQGLQFLFEYFSETQRNKGNFPGRFSGRQFSNSRSEMNVSTLELGDSALYLCASSSQGATDTQYFGPGTRLTVL.

This chain connects TRBV6-7 to TRBJ2-5; tentative D call: TRBD1 (5 bases). TRBV6-7 is given ORF status, its function remaining uncertain. Between the trimmed V and J ends, which lost 0 bases and 2 bases, there was a span of 22 bases. The CDR3 sequence is 19 residues long. This CDR3 reads CASSYSKPRPGYRQETQYF. The CDR3 DNA sequence: TGTGCCAGCAGTTACTCGAAACCCAGGCCAGGGTATAGGCAAGAGACCCAGTACTTC.

J is TRBJ2-1 and V is TRBV7-2; 9 bases map to TRBD1. The CDR3 consists of 14 residues. The germline gives CDR1 SGHTA, CDR2 FQGNSA. V was clipped by 6 bases and J by 6 bases; unmatched bases: 6. CDR3 amino acids: CASRQPGQGNEQFF. In DNA, the CDR3 is TGTGCCAGCAGGCAACCGGGACAGGGCAATGAGCAGTTCTTC. Combining the CDR3 with reference TRBV7-2 and TRBJ2-1 gives the whole variable domain GAGVSQSPSNKVTEKGKDVELRCDPISGHTALYWYRQSLGQGLEFLIYFQGNSAPDKSGLPSDRFSAERTGGSVSTLTIQRTQQEDSAVYLCASRQPGQGNEQFFGPGTRLTVL.

V and J are TRBV5-1 and TRBJ1-1; D uncertain. The CDR3 is 15 residues long. V dropped 1 base and J dropped 0 bases, with 10 bases sitting between them. Germline V lookup: CDR1 SGHRS, CDR2 YFSETQ. The CDR3 region is CASSLFGVLNTEAFF. CDR3 DNA sequence: TGCGCCAGCAGCTTGTTCGGGGTACTGAACACTGAAGCTTTCTTT.